This passage covers 3 T cell receptor beta chains from one sample sequenced in a study of T cell changes during pregnancy in multiple sclerosis. Profiled with immunoSEQ multiplex PCR; TCRdb holds only in-frame clones, not every one. The data contain about 41,000 clones, roughly 87% of them seen just once; the ten biggest clones take up over 0.55%. This sample comprised CD4+ T cells from peripheral blood mononuclear cells, obtained in the first trimester of pregnancy. All receptors come from a female donor with multiple sclerosis, enrolled in a pregnancy study.

The chain uses TRBV6-6 and TRBJ2-7; D gene unclear. Germline V lookup: CDR1 MNHNY, CDR2 SVGAGI (reference sequence). Trimming took off 6 bases at V and 0 bases at J, with 12 bases between the two ends. The CDR3 has 14 amino acids. The CDR3 protein is CASRHLVSSYEQYF. The CDR3 coding sequence is TGTGCCAGCAGACACCTAGTTAGCTCCTACGAGCAGTACTTC.

CDR3 sequence reads: CASSYSRGGNEQFF. The CDR3 DNA reads as TGTGCCAGCAGTTACAGTAGGGGAGGTAATGAGCAGTTCTTC. The chain recombines TRBV6-5 with TRBJ2-1; possible D gene TRBD2, 6 bases. Trimming shortened V by 2 bases and J by 7 bases, and 12 bases separated the two germline ends. Per the germline V gene, CDR1 is MNHEY and CDR2 is SVGAGI. This CDR3 has 14 amino acids.

This clone was detected a few times. The chain uses TRBV5-6 and TRBJ2-7; D is unresolved. CDR3 length: 16 amino acids. Trimming shortened V by 1 base and J by 7 bases, and 21 bases separated the two germline ends. Germline V gives CDR1 SGHDT, CDR2 YYEEEE. The CDR3 loop is CASSLRQFRGVREQYF. The DNA of the CDR3 is TGTGCCAGCAGCTTGCGACAATTCCGTGGTGTCAGGGAGCAGTACTTC.